The 21 T cell receptor beta chains listed next were all sequenced from one sample in a study of T cells expressing NK-cell markers. TCRdb re-called the 5' RACE reads, yielding one record per CDR3 amino acid sequence without DNA. The specimen's table records about 540,000 distinct CDR3 sequences. The sample comprised blood T cells: a sorted CD56 or NKG2C T cell subset, CD4+ or CD8+ T cells, or bulk PBMC T cells (not recorded which). These receptors all come from a man aged 18 to 30 in good health.

This rearrangement joins TRBV19 to TRBJ1-5. This CDR3 is 15 amino acids long. CDR1 LNHDA and CDR2 SQIVND come from the germline V gene (reference sequence). The CDR3 is CASSPGITSNQPQHF.

The chain employs TRBV7-9 and TRBJ2-5; TCRdb indicates TRBD2, and absent DNA this call remains unverified. The V gene's germline CDR1 is SEHNR and CDR2 FQNEAQ (reference sequence). The CDR3 covers 16 residues. The CDR3 spells CASSPRWTTSQETQYF.

This chain uses TRBV7-3 with TRBJ2-5; TCRdb gives TRBD1 as the D gene, but with no DNA this cannot be confirmed. Germline V gene sequence: CDR1 SGHTA, CDR2 FQGTGA. This CDR3 is 12 amino acids long. CDR3 in amino acids: CASSFGAGTQYF.

The chain recombines TRBV6-5 with TRBJ2-2; TCRdb lists TRBD2, though no DNA is available to test this call. The germline CDR1 and CDR2 sequences are MNHEY and SVGAGI. CDR3 size: 16 residues. CDR3 in amino acids: CASSLLAGGNTGELFF.

The chain couples TRBV5-5 to TRBJ2-1; as DNA is missing, the TRBD2 call by TCRdb cannot be tested. Germline CDR1 reads SGHKS; CDR2 reads YYEKEE (reference sequence). This CDR3 is built from 16 residues. The CDR3 loop is CASSPVPSGRYNEQFF.

This sequence joins TRBV5-1 and TRBJ2-7; the D call from TCRdb, TRBD2, cannot be confirmed without DNA. From germline, CDR1 is SGHRS and CDR2 YFSETQ. This CDR3 has 16 amino acids. This chain's CDR3 is CASSLEAGRSPYEQYF.

This rearrangement joins TRBV12-3 or TRBV12-4 to TRBJ1-5. The CDR3 runs 14 residues. This CDR3 reads CASSPGLLEFAQHF.

The CDR3 spells CASSVGGIVSGELFF. This rearrangement joins TRBV25-1 to TRBJ2-2; TCRdb picks TRBD1, but there is no DNA to check that call. The germline V gene encodes CDR1 MGHDK and CDR2 SYGVNS. The CDR3 has 15 amino acids.

This chain connects TRBV19 to TRBJ2-7; TCRdb gives TRBD2 as the D gene, but with no DNA this cannot be confirmed. CDR3 length: 16 residues. The germline CDR1 and CDR2 sequences are LNHDA and SQIVND (reference sequence). The chain's CDR3 is CASSIAQRSRLYEQYF.

The V and J genes are TRBV20-1 and TRBJ2-1; the D call from TCRdb, TRBD2, cannot be confirmed without DNA. The germline CDR1 and CDR2 sequences are DFQATT and SNEGSKA (reference sequence). CDR3 length equals 16 residues. CDR3 region: CSARLTLSGRPLEQFF.

V and J are TRBV7-2 and TRBJ2-5; there is no DNA to check the TCRdb D call of TRBD1. There are 14 residues in the CDR3. Looked up from germline, CDR1 is SGHTA and CDR2 is FQGNSA. CDR3 sequence: CASSTRDKKETQYF.

The chain is built from TRBV20-1 and TRBJ2-1; with no DNA, the TCRdb D assignment of TRBD1 cannot be verified. Looked up from germline, CDR1 is DFQATT and CDR2 is SNEGSKA (reference sequence). The CDR3 is 13 residues long. This CDR3 reads CSLPQVAGNEQFF.

The chain has TRBV15 and TRBJ2-7. There are 14 residues in the CDR3. From germline, CDR1 is LNHNV and CDR2 YYDKDF (reference sequence). The CDR3 loop is CATSRDPLSYEQYF.

The chain combines TRBV15 with TRBJ2-7. This CDR3 comprises 16 residues. From germline, CDR1 is LNHNV and CDR2 YYDKDF (reference sequence). CDR3 residues: CATSRARPQEGYEQYF.

The chain is built from TRBV30 and TRBJ1-2. The CDR3 runs to 13 residues. Germline values: CDR1 GTSNPN, CDR2 SVGIG (reference sequence). The CDR3 region is CAWSIGGNYGYTF.

The chain has TRBV7-9 and TRBJ2-3. From germline, CDR1 is SEHNR and CDR2 FQNEAQ (reference sequence). CDR3 length: 14 amino acids. This chain's CDR3 is CASSLGEYTDTQYF.

This chain joins TRBV27 and TRBJ2-3; as DNA is missing, the TRBD2 call by TCRdb cannot be tested. Germline V gene data show CDR1 as MNHEY and CDR2 as SMNVEV (reference sequence). This CDR3 has 17 residues. The chain's CDR3 is CASSLTSGLAKLDTQYF.

V usage is TRBV27 and J usage is TRBJ1-2; TCRdb reports TRBD1, a call that lacks DNA to check it against. Looked up from germline, CDR1 is MNHEY and CDR2 is SMNVEV (reference sequence). There are 14 residues in the CDR3. CDR3 protein: CASRPFSGSFGYTF.

CDR3: CASSLYNAYEQYF. J is TRBJ2-7 and V is TRBV12-3 or TRBV12-4. The CDR3 totals 13 residues.

The chain links TRBV3-1 to TRBJ1-3. Germline V lookup: CDR1 LGHDT, CDR2 YNNKEL (reference sequence). CDR3 length: 15 amino acids. This CDR3 is CASSQTASSGNTIYF.

The chain couples TRBV12-3 or TRBV12-4 to TRBJ1-2; the TRBD1 assignment by TCRdb is unverifiable without DNA. The CDR3 contains 13 residues. CDR3 residues: CASNQRGARGYTF.